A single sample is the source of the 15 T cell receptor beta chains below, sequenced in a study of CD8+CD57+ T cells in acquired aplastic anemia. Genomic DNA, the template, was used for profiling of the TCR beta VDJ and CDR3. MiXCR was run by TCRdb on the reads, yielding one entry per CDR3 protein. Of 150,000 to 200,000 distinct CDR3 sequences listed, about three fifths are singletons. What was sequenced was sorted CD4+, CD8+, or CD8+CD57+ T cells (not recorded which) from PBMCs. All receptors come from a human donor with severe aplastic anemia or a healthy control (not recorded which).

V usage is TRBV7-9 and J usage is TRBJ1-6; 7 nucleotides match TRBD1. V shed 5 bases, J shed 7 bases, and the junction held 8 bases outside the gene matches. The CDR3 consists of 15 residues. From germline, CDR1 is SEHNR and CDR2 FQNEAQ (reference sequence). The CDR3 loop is CASSPSGQWNSPLHF. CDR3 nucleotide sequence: TGTGCCAGCAGCCCCTCGGGACAGTGGAATTCACCCCTCCACTTT.

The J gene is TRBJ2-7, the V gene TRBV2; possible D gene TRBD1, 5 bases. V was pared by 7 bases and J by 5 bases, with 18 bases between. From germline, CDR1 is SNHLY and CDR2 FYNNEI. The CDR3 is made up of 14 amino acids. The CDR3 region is CASKRTLLRDEQYF. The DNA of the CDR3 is TGTGCCAGCAAACGAACACTACTCAGGGACGAGCAGTACTTC.

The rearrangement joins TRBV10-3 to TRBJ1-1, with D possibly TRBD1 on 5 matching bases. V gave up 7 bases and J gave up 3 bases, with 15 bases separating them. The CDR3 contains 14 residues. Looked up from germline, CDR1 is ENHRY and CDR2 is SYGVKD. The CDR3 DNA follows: TGTGCCATCATGCCCGGGATAGGGGACACTGAAGCTTTCTTT. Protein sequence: CAIMPGIGDTEAFF.

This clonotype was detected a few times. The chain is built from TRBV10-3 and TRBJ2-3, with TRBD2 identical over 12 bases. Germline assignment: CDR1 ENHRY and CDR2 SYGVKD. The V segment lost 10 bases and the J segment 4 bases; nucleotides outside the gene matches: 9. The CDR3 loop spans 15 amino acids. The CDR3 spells CATSASGRAADTQYF. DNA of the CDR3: TGTGCCACTTCGGCTAGCGGGAGGGCCGCAGATACGCAGTATTTT.

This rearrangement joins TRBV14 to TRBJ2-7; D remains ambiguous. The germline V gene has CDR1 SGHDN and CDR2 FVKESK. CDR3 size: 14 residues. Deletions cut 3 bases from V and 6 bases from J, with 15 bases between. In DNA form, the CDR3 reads TGTGCCAGCAGCCACTCATTGTCGGGTCGCGAGCAGTACTTC. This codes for CASSHSLSGREQYF. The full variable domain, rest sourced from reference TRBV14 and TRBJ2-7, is EAGVTQFPSHSVIEKGQTVTLRCDPISGHDNLYWYRRVMGKEIKFLLHFVKESKQDESGMPNNRFLAERTGGTYSTLKVQPAELEDSGVYFCASSHSLSGREQYFGPGTRLTVT.

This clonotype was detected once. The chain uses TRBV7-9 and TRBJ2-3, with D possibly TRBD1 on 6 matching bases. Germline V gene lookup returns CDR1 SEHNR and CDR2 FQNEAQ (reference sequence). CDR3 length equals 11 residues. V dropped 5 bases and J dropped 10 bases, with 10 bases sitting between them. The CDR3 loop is CASSLNRAQYF. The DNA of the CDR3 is TGTGCCAGCAGCCTGAACAGGGCGCAGTATTTT.

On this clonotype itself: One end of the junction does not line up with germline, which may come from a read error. In nucleotides, the CDR3 is TGTGCCAGCAGCCATGTCCTCGGGACGGCCCCCTACGAGCAGTACTTC. Its protein is CASSHVLGTAPYEQYF. J is TRBJ2-7 and V is TRBV5-1; TRBD1 or TRBD2 may be the D gene (5 bases each). This CDR3 is built from 16 residues. CDR1 and CDR2 (germline): SGHRS, YFSETQ.

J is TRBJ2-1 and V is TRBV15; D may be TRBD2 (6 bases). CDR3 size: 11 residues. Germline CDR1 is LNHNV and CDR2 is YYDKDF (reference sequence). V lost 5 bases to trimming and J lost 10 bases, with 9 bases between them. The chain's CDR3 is CATSARDEQFF. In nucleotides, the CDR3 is TGTGCCACCAGCGCGCGGGACGAGCAGTTCTTC.

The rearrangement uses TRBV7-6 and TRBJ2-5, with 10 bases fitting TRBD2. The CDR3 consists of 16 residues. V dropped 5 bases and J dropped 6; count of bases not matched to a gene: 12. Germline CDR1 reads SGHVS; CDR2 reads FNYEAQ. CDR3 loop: CASSPAASGGRKTQYF. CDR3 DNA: TGTGCCAGCAGCCCGGCGGCTAGCGGGGGCCGGAAGACCCAGTACTTC.

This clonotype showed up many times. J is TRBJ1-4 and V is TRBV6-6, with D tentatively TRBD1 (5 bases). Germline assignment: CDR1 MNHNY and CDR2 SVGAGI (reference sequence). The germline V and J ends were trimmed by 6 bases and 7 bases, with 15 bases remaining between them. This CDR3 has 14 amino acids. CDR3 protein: CASRTDIAGEKLFF. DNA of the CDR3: TGTGCCAGCAGGACGGACATTGCGGGTGAAAAACTGTTTTTT.

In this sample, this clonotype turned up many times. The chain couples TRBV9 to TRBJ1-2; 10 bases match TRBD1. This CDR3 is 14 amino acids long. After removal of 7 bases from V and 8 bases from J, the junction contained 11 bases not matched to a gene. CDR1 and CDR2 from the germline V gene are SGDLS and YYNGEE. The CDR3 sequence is CASGPGQGTYGYTF. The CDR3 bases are TGTGCCAGCGGTCCGGGACAGGGGACGTACGGCTACACCTTC.

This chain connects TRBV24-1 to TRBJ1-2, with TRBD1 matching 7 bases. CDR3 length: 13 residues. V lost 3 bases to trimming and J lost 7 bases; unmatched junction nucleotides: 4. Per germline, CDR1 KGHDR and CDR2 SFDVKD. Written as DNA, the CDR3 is TGTGCCACCAGTGATGGACAGGTTGGTGGCTACACCTTC. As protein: CATSDGQVGGYTF.

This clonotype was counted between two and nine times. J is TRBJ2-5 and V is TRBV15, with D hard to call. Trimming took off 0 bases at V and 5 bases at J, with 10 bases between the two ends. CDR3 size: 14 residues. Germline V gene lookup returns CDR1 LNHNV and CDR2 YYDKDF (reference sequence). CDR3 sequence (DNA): TGTGCCACCAGCAGAGATCCATCCGCGGAGACCCAGTACTTC. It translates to CATSRDPSAETQYF.

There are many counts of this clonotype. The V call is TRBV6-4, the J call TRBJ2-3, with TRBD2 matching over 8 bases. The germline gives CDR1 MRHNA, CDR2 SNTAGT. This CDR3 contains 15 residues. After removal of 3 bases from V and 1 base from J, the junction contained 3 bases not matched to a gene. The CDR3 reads CASSEGSGGTDTQYF. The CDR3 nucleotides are TGTGCCAGCAGTGAGGGTAGCGGGGGCACAGATACGCAGTATTTT.

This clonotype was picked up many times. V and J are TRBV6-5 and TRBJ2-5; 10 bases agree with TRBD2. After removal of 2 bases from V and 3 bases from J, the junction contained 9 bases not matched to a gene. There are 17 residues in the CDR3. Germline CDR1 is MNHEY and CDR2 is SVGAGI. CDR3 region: CASSYIPSGGEKETQYF. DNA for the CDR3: TGTGCCAGCAGTTACATTCCTAGCGGGGGAGAGAAAGAGACCCAGTACTTC.